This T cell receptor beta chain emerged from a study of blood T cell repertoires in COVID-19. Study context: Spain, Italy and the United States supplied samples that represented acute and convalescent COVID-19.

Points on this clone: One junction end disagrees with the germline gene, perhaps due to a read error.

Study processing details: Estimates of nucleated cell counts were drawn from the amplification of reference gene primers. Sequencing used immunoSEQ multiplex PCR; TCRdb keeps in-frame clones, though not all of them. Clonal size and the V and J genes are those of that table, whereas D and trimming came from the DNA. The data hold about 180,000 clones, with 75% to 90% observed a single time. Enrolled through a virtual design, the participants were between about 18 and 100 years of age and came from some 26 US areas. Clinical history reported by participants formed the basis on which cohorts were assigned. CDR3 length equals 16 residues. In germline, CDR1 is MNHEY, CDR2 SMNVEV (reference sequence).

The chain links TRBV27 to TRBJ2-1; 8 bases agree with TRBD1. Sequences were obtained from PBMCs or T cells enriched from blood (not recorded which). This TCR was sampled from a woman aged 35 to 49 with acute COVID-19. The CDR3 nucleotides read TGTGCCAGCAGTCGAACCGGGACAGGTTCCTTCAATGAGCAGTTCTTC. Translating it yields CASSRTGTGSFNEQFF.